Shown below are 5 T cell receptor beta chains from a single sample sequenced in a study of blood T cells in healthy people across ages (dated by TCRdb to between 2014 and 2017). Library method: 5' RACE. Sequencing relied on an Illumina HiSeq 2500. The second PCR ran for roughly 6 to 11 cycles and used a J-beta primer mix along with a sample-barcoded 5' primer. TCRdb reanalyzed the raw reads on its own, using fastp at Q25 for trimming and MiXCR for clone calling, and kept in-frame beta chains. Rows are combined by CDR3 protein, so each entry shows the most common genes and DNA. The sample data list some 790,000 distinct CDR3 sequences, and less than 35% of these were observed just once. Of the sample, roughly 17% is held by the ten largest clones. The sample taken for sequencing was blood. The receptors shown here come from a woman older than 75 in good health.

A word on this clonotype: The junction shows a germline mismatch at one end, possibly a read error. The chain has TRBV3-1 and TRBJ1-2; D is ambiguous. The germline gives CDR1 LGHDT, CDR2 YNNKEL (reference sequence). The CDR3 contains 13 residues. The CDR3: CACSGGSGNGYTF. The CDR3 coding sequence is TGTGCCTGCAGCGGCGGATCGGGGAATGGCTACACCTTC.

The J gene is TRBJ1-2, the V gene TRBV18; D is possibly TRBD1 (5 bases). CDR1 and CDR2 from the germline V gene are KGHSH and LQKENI. The CDR3 spans 14 residues. Trimming removed 2 bases from V and 7 bases from J, with 14 bases in between. CDR3 sequence (DNA): TGTGCCAGCTCACCAGAGGCGACGAGGGGTGGCTACACCTTC. Amino acid sequence: CASSPEATRGGYTF.

The V gene is TRBV11-2, the J gene TRBJ1-1; D call uncertain. V was trimmed by 9 bases and J by 0 bases, leaving 8 bases between them. This CDR3 has 12 amino acids. CDR1 and CDR2 from the germline V gene are SGHAT and FQNNGV. The CDR3 loop is CASTRLNTEAFF. The CDR3 DNA is TGTGCCAGTACGAGGCTGAACACTGAAGCTTTCTTT.

There are many counts of this clonotype. The chain joins TRBV7-2 to TRBJ2-5, with 14 bases that match TRBD2. Germline loops: CDR1 SGHTA, CDR2 FQGNSA. This CDR3 has 17 amino acids. The V segment lost 4 bases and the J segment 5 bases; nucleotides outside the gene matches: 9. The CDR3 DNA reads as TGTGCCAGCAGCTCTGGACTAGCGGGGGGCCGGGGGGAGACCCAGTACTTC. Protein: CASSSGLAGGRGETQYF.

The chain recombines TRBV28 with TRBJ1-5; maybe TRBD1 (5 bases). Trimming shortened V by 1 base and J by 7 bases, and 11 bases separated the two germline ends. The CDR3 is 14 amino acids. Germline CDR1 MDHEN, CDR2 SYDVKM. The CDR3 sequence is CASSLLGASQPQHF. The CDR3 bases are TGTGCCAGCAGTTTATTAGGGGCGAGCCAGCCCCAGCATTTT.